In its sample, the clone carrying this T cell receptor beta chain ranks as medium-sized (0.01 to 0.1%). Its antigen is still unknown. Other DNA sequences in the same sample also yield this CDR3. cDNA reverse transcribed from extracted RNA served as the sequencing template. The protocol was immunoSEQ multiplex PCR, while the TCRdb copy is restricted to in-frame clones and leaves out a portion. Here the sample spans around 60,000 clones, roughly 46% being singletons. This specimen belongs to a study of CD8+ T cells in alopecia areata. For the study at large: Severity scores in treated patients reflected the percentage of scalp affected. Whole-study results and caveats: Many expanded lesional clones persisted during tofacitinib (in both scalp and blood). Under tofacitinib, fewer expanded CD8+ clones appeared among the top 100 scalp clones.

The V end was cut by 1 base, the J end by 5 bases, with 8 bases between. The CDR3 totals 13 residues. In germline, CDR1 is SGHTA, CDR2 FQGNSA. Treatment meaning: oral pan-JAK inhibitor, 5-10 mg twice daily. Sorting of PBMCs yielded the CD4+ and CD8+ T cells. The sample in question was CD8+ T cells sorted from blood, obtained around week 37, from a patient treated with tofacitinib. J is TRBJ1-1 and V is TRBV7-2; D is unresolved. The receptor was isolated from a human donor with alopecia areata. The CDR3 sequence is CASSLGYGTEAFF. As DNA, the CDR3 is TGTGCCAGCAGCTTAGGGTATGGGACTGAAGCTTTCTTT.